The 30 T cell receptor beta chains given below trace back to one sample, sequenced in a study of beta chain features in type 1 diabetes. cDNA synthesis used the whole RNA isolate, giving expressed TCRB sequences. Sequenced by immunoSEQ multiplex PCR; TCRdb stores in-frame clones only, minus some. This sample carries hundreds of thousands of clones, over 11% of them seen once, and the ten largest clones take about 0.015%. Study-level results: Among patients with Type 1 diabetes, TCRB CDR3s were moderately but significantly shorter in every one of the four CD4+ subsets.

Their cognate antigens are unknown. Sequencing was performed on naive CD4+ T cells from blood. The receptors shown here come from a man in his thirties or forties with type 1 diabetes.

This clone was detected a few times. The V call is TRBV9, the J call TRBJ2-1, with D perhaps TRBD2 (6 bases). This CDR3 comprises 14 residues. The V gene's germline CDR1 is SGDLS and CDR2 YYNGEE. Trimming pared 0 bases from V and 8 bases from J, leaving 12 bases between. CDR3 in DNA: TGTGCCAGCAGCGTAGGGACTACTCGGGATGAGCAGTTCTTC. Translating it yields CASSVGTTRDEQFF.

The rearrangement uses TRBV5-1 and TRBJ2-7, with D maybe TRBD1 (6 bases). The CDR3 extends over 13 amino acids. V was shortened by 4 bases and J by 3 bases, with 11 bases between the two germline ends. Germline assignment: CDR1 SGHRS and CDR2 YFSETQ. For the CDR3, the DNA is TGCGCCAGCAGCCTGGACAGAAGCTACGAGCAGTACTTC. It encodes CASSLDRSYEQYF. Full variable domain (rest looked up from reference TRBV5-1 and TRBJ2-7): KAGVTQTPRYLIKTRGQQVTLSCSPISGHRSVSWYQQTPGQGLQFLFEYFSETQRNKGNFPGRFSGRQFSNSRSEMNVSTLELGDSALYLCASSLDRSYEQYFGPGTRLTVT.

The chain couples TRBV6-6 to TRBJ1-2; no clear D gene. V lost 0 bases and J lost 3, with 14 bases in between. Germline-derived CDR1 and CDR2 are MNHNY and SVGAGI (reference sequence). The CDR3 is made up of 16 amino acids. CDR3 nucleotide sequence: TGTGCCAGCAGTTACTCGCGGAGTTTGGCGGACTATGGCTACACCTTC. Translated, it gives CASSYSRSLADYGYTF.

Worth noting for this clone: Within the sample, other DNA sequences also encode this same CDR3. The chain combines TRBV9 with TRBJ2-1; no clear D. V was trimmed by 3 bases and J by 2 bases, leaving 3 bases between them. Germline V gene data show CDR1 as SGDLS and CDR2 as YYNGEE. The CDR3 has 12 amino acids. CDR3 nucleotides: TGTGCCAGCAGCGCCACCTACAATGAGCAGTTCTTC. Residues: CASSATYNEQFF.

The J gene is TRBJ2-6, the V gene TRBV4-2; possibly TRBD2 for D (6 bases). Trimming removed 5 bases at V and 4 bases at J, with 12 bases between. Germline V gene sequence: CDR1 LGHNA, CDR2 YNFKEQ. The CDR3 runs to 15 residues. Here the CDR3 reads CASSAGGSGANVLTF. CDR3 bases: TGTGCCAGCAGCGCTGGGGGGTCCGGGGCCAACGTCCTGACTTTC.

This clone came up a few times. The CDR3 sequence: CASSQDRREQFF. Written as DNA, the CDR3 is TGTGCCAGCAGCCAGGACAGGCGTGAGCAGTTCTTC. The chain recombines TRBV2 with TRBJ2-1, with 7 bases matching TRBD1. Germline lookup yields CDR1 SNHLY and CDR2 FYNNEI. This CDR3 has 12 amino acids. The J segment lost 9 bases and the V segment lost 6 bases, leaving 5 bases of the junction unmatched.

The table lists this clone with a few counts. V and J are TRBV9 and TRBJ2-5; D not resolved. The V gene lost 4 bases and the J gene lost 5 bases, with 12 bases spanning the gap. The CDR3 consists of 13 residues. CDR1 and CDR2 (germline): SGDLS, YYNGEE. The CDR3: CASSPRRGETQYF. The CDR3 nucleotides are TGTGCCAGCAGCCCCCGGCGCGGCGAGACCCAGTACTTC.

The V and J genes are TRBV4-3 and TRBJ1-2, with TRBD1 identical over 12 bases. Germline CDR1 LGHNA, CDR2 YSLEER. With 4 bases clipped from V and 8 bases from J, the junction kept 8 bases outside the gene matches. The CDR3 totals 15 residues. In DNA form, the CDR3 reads TGCGCCAGCAGCCCCCGGGACAGGGGGCGCGGAGGCTACACCTTC. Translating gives CASSPRDRGRGGYTF.

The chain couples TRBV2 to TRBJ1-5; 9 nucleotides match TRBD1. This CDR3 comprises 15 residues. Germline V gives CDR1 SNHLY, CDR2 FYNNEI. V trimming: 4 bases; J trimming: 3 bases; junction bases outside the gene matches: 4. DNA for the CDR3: TGTGCCAGCAGTGCCACAGGGGGCAACAATCAGCCCCAGCATTTT. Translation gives CASSATGGNNQPQHF.

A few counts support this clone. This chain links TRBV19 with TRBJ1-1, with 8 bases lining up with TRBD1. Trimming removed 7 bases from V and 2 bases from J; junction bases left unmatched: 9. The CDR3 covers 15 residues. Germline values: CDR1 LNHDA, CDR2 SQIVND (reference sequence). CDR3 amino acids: CASTPDRAYNTEAFF. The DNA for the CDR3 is TGTGCCAGTACCCCGGACAGGGCGTATAACACTGAAGCTTTCTTT.

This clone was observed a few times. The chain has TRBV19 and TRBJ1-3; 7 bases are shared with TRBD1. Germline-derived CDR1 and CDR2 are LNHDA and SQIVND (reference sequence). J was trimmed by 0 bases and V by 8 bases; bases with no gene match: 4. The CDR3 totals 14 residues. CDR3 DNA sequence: TGTGCCAGTTGGACAGGCCTCTCTGGAAACACCATATATTTT. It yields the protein CASWTGLSGNTIYF.

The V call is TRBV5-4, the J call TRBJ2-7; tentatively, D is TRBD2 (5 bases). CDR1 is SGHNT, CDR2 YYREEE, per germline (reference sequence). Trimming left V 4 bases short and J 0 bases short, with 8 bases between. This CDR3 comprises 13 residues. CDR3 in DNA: TGTGCCAGCAGCGAGGGAAGCTCCTACGAGCAGTACTTC. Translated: CASSEGSSYEQYF. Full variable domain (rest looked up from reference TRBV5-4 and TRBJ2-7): ETGVTQSPTHLIKTRGQQVTLRCSSQSGHNTVSWYQQALGQGPQFIFQYYREEENGRGNFPPRFSGLQFPNYSSELNVNALELDDSALYLCASSEGSSYEQYFGPGTRLTVT.

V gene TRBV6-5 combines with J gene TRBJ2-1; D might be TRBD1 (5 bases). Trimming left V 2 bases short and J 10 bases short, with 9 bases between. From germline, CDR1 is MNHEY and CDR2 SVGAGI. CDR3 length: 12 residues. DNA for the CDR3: TGTGCCAGCAGTTACCGTGGGGCGGAGCAGTTCTTC. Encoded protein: CASSYRGAEQFF.

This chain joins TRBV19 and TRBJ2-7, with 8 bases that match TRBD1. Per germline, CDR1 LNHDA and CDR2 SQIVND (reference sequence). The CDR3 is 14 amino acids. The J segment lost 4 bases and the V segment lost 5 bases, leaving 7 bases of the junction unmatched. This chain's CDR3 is CASSPHRGEYEQYF. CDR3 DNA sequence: TGTGCCAGTAGTCCCCACAGGGGGGAGTACGAGCAGTACTTC.

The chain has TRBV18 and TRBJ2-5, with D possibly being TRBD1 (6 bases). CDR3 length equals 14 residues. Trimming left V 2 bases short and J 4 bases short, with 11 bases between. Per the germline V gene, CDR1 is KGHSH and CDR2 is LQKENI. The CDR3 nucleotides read TGTGCCAGCTCACCATCTGGGGGCGCAGAGACCCAGTACTTC. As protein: CASSPSGGAETQYF.

The CDR3 loop reads CASSLSSAGGYNEQFF. Written as DNA, the CDR3 is TGTGCCAGCAGTTTATCATCGGCGGGAGGGTACAATGAGCAGTTCTTC. The rearrangement links TRBV28 to TRBJ2-1; 9 bases match TRBD2. V lost 1 base and J lost 4; bases outside the gene matches: 5. Looked up from germline, CDR1 is MDHEN and CDR2 is SYDVKM. This CDR3 region has 16 residues.

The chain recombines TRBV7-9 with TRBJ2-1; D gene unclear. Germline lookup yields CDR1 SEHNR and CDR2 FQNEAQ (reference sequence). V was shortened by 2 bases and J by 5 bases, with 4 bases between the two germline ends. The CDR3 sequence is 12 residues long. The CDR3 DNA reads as TGTGCCAGCAGCTTAACTAACAATGAGCAGTTCTTC. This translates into CASSLTNNEQFF.

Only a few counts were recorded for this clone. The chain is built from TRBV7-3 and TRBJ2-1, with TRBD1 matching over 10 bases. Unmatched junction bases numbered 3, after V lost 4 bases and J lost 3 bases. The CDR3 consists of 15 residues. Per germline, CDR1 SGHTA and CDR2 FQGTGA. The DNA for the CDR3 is TGTGCCAGCAGCTCCGGGACAGGGGACTACAATGAGCAGTTCTTC. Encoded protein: CASSSGTGDYNEQFF. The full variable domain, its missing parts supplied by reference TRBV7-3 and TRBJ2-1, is GAGVSQTPSNKVTEKGKYVELRCDPISGHTALYWYRQSLGQGPEFLIYFQGTGAADDSGLPNDRFFAVRPEGSVSTLKIQRTERGDSAVYLCASSSGTGDYNEQFFGPGTRLTVL.

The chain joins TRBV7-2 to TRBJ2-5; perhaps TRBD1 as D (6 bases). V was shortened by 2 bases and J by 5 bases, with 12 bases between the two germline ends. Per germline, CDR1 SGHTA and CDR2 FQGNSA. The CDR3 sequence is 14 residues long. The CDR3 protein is CASSLRGGTETQYF. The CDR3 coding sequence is TGTGCCAGCAGCTTAAGAGGGGGTACGGAGACCCAGTACTTC.

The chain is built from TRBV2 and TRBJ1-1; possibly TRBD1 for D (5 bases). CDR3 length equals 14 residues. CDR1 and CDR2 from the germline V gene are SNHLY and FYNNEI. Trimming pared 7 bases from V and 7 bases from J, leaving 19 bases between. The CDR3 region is CASTQEGNSIEAFF. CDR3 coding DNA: TGTGCCAGCACCCAGGAGGGGAATTCAATTGAAGCTTTCTTT. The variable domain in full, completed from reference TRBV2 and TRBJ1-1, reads EPEVTQTPSHQVTQMGQEVILRCVPISNHLYFYWYRQILGQKVEFLVSFYNNEISEKSEIFDDQFSVERPDGSNFTLKIRSTKLEDSAMYFCASTQEGNSIEAFFGQGTRLTVV.

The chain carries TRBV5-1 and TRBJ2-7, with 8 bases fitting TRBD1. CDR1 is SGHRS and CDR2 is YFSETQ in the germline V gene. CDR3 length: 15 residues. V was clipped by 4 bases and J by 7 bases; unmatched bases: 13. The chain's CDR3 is CASSPRGTGVGEQYF. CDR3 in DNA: TGCGCCAGCAGCCCCCGGGGGACAGGCGTCGGTGAGCAGTACTTC.

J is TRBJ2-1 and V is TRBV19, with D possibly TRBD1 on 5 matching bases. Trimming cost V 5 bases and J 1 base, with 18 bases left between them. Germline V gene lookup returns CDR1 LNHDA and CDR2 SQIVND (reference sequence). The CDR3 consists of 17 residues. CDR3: CASSGKTDPSSYNEQFF. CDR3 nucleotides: TGTGCCAGTAGTGGGAAGACAGATCCCAGTTCCTACAATGAGCAGTTCTTC.

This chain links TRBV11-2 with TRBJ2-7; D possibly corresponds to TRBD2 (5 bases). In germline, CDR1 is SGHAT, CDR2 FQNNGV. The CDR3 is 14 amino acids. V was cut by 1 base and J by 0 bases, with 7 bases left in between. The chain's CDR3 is CASSLGGSSYEQYF. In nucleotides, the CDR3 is TGTGCCAGCAGCTTAGGAGGGTCCTCCTACGAGCAGTACTTC. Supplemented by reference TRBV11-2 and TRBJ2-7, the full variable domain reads EAGVAQSPRYKIIEKRQSVAFWCNPISGHATLYWYQQILGQGPKLLIQFQNNGVVDDSQLPKDRFSAERLKGVDSTLKIQPAKLEDSAVYLCASSLGGSSYEQYFGPGTRLTVT.

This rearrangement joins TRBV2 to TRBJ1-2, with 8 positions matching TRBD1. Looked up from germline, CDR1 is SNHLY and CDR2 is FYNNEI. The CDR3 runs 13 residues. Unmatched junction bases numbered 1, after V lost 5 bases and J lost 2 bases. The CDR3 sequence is CASSWTGNYGYTF. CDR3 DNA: TGTGCCAGCAGTTGGACAGGGAACTATGGCTACACCTTC.

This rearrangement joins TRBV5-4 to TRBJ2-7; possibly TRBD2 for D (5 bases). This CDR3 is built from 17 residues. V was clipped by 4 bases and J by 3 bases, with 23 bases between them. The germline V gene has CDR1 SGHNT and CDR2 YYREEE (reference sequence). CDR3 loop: CASSRPGGAGGYYEQYF. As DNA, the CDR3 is TGTGCCAGCAGCCGTCCGGGTGGTGCGGGCGGTTACTACGAGCAGTACTTC.

The DNA for the CDR3 is TGTGCCAGCAGCTCTAGCGGGAGGGAAAAAGAGACCCAGTACTTC. Protein: CASSSSGREKETQYF. V gene TRBV11-2 combines with J gene TRBJ2-5; 12 bases map to TRBD2. Germline CDR1 is SGHAT and CDR2 is FQNNGV. CDR3 length equals 15 residues. V dropped 4 bases and J dropped 3; count of bases not matched to a gene: 3.

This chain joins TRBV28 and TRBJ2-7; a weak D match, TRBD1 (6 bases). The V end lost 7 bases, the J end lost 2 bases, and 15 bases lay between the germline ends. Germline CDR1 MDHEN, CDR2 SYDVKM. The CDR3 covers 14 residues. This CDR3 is CASKNGQIPYEQYF. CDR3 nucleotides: TGTGCCAGCAAGAATGGACAGATACCCTACGAGCAGTACTTC.

CDR3 in DNA: TGTGCCAGCAGCCTGACTAGCGGGAGGGCAAGCTGGCAGTTCTTC. Translation: CASSLTSGRASWQFF. The J gene is TRBJ2-1, the V gene TRBV7-8; 14 bases fit TRBD2. Germline CDR1 is SGHVS and CDR2 is FQNEAQ. V lost 5 bases, J lost 12 bases, and 9 bases stayed unmatched. The CDR3 loop spans 15 amino acids.

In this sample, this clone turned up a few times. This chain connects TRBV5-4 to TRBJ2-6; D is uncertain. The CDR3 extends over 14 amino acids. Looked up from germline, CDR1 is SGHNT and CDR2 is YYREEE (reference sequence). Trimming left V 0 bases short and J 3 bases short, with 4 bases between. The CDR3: CASSLAGGANVLTF. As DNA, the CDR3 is TGTGCCAGCAGCTTGGCGGGTGGGGCCAACGTCCTGACTTTC.

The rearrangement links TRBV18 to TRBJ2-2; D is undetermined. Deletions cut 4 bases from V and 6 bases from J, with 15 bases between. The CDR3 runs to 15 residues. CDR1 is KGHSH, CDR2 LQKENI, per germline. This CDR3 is CASSLPTESPGELFF. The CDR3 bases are TGTGCCAGCTCACTTCCGACGGAGAGCCCCGGGGAGCTGTTTTTT.